This entry lists 14 T cell receptor beta chains sequenced from one sample in a study of cytomegalovirus exposure and HLA in healthy donors. The method was immunoSEQ multiplex PCR; TCRdb's version includes in-frame clones alone and lacks a portion of them. Among 250,000 to 400,000 clones listed, 88% were seen once. Sequences were obtained from PBMCs. Receptors were obtained from a man younger than 40 in good health and CMV-seronegative.

This clone was observed a few times. The J gene is TRBJ2-5, the V gene TRBV7-2; D remains ambiguous. The germline V gene has CDR1 SGHTA and CDR2 FQGNSA. V was pared by 1 base and J by 11 bases, with 5 bases between. This CDR3 is built from 10 residues. In DNA, the CDR3 is TGTGCCAGCAGCTTAGTCACACAGTACTTC. Amino acids: CASSLVTQYF. Variable domain in full (rest from reference TRBV7-2 and TRBJ2-5): GAGVSQSPSNKVTEKGKDVELRCDPISGHTALYWYRQSLGQGLEFLIYFQGNSAPDKSGLPSDRFSAERTGGSVSTLTIQRTQQEDSAVYLCASSLVTQYFGPGTRLLVL.

The genes are TRBV11-2 and TRBJ2-5; 9 bases align to TRBD2. CDR3 length equals 17 residues. Germline V lookup: CDR1 SGHAT, CDR2 FQNNGV. V gave up 2 bases and J gave up 4 bases; unmatched junction bases: 11. CDR3 coding DNA: TGTGCCAGCAGCTTAACAGGGGCTAGCGGGGCGGGAGAGACCCAGTACTTC. Protein product: CASSLTGASGAGETQYF. Full variable domain (remainder filled in from reference TRBV11-2 and TRBJ2-5): EAGVAQSPRYKIIEKRQSVAFWCNPISGHATLYWYQQILGQGPKLLIQFQNNGVVDDSQLPKDRFSAERLKGVDSTLKIQPAKLEDSAVYLCASSLTGASGAGETQYFGPGTRLLVL.

The chain combines TRBV6-1 with TRBJ1-4, with 7 bases aligning to TRBD1. The junction had 11 bases not matched to a gene; V was cut back by 6 bases and J by 7 bases. In germline, CDR1 is MNHNS, CDR2 SASEGT. The CDR3 totals 15 residues. The CDR3 protein is CASRGTVPPVEKLFF. For the CDR3, the DNA is TGTGCCAGCAGGGGGACAGTGCCCCCGGTTGAAAAACTGTTTTTT.

This chain connects TRBV19 to TRBJ2-7; TRBD1 aligns across 7 bases. CDR1 is LNHDA, CDR2 SQIVND, per germline (reference sequence). The CDR3 loop spans 13 amino acids. V gave up 3 bases and J gave up 5 bases; unmatched junction bases: 4. The CDR3 here is CASSMRQGHEQYF. CDR3 sequence (DNA): TGTGCCAGTAGTATGCGACAGGGCCACGAGCAGTACTTC. The whole variable domain, remainder taken from reference TRBV19 and TRBJ2-7, is DGGITQSPKYLFRKEGQNVTLSCEQNLNHDAMYWYRQDPGQGLRLIYYSQIVNDFQKGDIAEGYSVSREKKESFPLTVTSAQKNPTAFYLCASSMRQGHEQYFGPGTRLTVT.

The V call is TRBV29-1, the J call TRBJ1-4; D gene uncertain. Between the trimmed V and J ends, which lost 4 bases and 3 bases, there was a span of 12 bases. Per germline, CDR1 SQVTM and CDR2 ANQGSEA. This CDR3 comprises 14 residues. The CDR3 reads CSVGYRSSNEKLFF. Written as DNA, the CDR3 is TGCAGCGTTGGTTACCGGAGTTCTAATGAAAAACTGTTTTTT.

This chain links TRBV6-5 with TRBJ1-1; D possibly corresponds to TRBD1 (6 bases). V was cut by 6 bases and J by 5 bases, with 19 bases left in between. This CDR3 has 15 amino acids. The germline V gene encodes CDR1 MNHEY and CDR2 SVGAGI. In nucleotides, the CDR3 is TGTGCCAGCAGACGATTGACAGACAGGAGGACTGAAGCTTTCTTT. Residues: CASRRLTDRRTEAFF.

This chain joins TRBV25-1 and TRBJ1-1; 11 nucleotides match TRBD1. V was pared by 3 bases and J by 5 bases, with 5 bases of the junction left unmatched. CDR1 and CDR2 from the germline V gene are MGHDK and SYGVNS. This CDR3 has 15 amino acids. CDR3 residues: CASSDPGQGGTEAFF. CDR3 DNA: TGTGCCAGCAGTGATCCGGGACAGGGGGGGACTGAAGCTTTCTTT.

The CDR3 DNA reads TGTGCCAGCAGCTTGGAAGGACAGGGAAATGAAAAACTGTTTTTT. It encodes CASSLEGQGNEKLFF. J is TRBJ1-4 and V is TRBV7-9, with 8 bases fitting TRBD1. Germline V lookup: CDR1 SEHNR, CDR2 FQNEAQ (reference sequence). V shed 3 bases and J 5 bases; nucleotides not matched to a gene: 5. CDR3 length equals 15 residues.

The CDR3 sequence: CASSLDWDRTVRTF. CDR3 sequence (DNA): TGCGCCAGCAGCTTGGATTGGGACAGGACAGTTCGGACCTTC. The chain combines TRBV5-1 with TRBJ1-2; 8 bases are a match to TRBD1. The CDR3 is 14 residues long. Unmatched junction bases numbered 12, after V lost 0 bases and J lost 14 bases. Germline loops: CDR1 SGHRS, CDR2 YFSETQ.

The V and J genes are TRBV4-1 and TRBJ2-5; 7 positions agree with TRBD2. CDR3 length: 16 amino acids. The V and J ends lost 4 bases and 5 bases, in that order; junction bases with no gene match: 13. Germline lookup yields CDR1 MGHRA and CDR2 YSYEKL. CDR3 protein: CASSLEIGGFGETQYF. Written as DNA, the CDR3 is TGCGCCAGCAGCCTCGAGATCGGGGGGTTTGGGGAGACCCAGTACTTC.

The count of this clone is one. The chain links TRBV27 to TRBJ2-3, with 8 bases identical to TRBD2. The V and J ends lost 2 bases and 2 bases, in that order; junction bases with no gene match: 9. CDR1 and CDR2 (germline): MNHEY, SMNVEV (reference sequence). The CDR3 sequence is 17 residues long. DNA for the CDR3: TGTGCCAGCAGTTTACTTAGAACGGGGGGGCCCACAGATACGCAGTATTTT. Translation: CASSLLRTGGPTDTQYF.

This chain links TRBV6-5 with TRBJ1-2; 7 bases line up with TRBD1. This CDR3 region has 11 residues. Per germline, CDR1 MNHEY and CDR2 SVGAGI. V shed 7 bases and J 8 bases; nucleotides not matched to a gene: 4. DNA of the CDR3: TGTGCCAGCACAAGGGGGCAGGGCTACACCTTC. It encodes CASTRGQGYTF.

The J gene is TRBJ2-1, the V gene TRBV7-9; D might be TRBD1 (5 bases). The CDR3 runs to 13 residues. Deletions cut 5 bases from V and 8 bases from J, with 13 bases between. Germline-derived CDR1 and CDR2 are SEHNR and FQNEAQ (reference sequence). CDR3 protein: CASSPLLGDEQFF. Here the CDR3 DNA reads TGTGCCAGCAGCCCCCTCTTAGGGGATGAGCAGTTCTTC.

V is TRBV27 and J is TRBJ2-1; 7 nucleotides agree with TRBD2. CDR1 and CDR2 from the germline V gene are MNHEY and SMNVEV (reference sequence). The CDR3 covers 17 residues. V shed 5 bases and J 5 bases; nucleotides not matched to a gene: 15. The CDR3 bases are TGTGCCAGCAGTCCAATGGGGGTGCTAGCGGCCCACAATGAGCAGTTCTTC. Encoded protein: CASSPMGVLAAHNEQFF.